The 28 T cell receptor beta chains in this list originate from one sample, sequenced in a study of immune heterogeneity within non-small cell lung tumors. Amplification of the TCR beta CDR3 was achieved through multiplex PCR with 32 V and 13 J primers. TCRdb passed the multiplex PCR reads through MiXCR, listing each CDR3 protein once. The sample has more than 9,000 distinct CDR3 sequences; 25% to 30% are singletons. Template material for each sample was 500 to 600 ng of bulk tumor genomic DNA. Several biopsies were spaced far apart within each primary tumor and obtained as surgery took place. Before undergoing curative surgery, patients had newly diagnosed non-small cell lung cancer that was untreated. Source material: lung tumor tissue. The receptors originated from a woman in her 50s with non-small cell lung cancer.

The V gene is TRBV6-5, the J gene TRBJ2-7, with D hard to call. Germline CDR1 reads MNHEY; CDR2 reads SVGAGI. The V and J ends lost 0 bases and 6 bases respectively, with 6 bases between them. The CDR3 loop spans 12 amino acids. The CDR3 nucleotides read TGTGCCAGCAGTTACTCGTGGGGCGAGCAGTACTTC. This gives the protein CASSYSWGEQYF.

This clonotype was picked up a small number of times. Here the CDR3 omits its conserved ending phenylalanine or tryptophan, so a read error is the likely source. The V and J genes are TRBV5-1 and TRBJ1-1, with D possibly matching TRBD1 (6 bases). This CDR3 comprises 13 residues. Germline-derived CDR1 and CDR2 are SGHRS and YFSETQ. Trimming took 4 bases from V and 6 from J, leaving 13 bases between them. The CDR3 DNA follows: TGCGCCAGCAGCCCGACAGGATGGGCTGAAGCTTTCCTT. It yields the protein CASSPTGWAEAFL.

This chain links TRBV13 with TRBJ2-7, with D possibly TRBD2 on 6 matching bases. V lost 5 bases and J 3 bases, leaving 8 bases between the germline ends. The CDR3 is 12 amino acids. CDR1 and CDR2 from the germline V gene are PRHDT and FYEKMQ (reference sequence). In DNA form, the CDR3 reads TGTGCCAGCAGCCGGGACTGCTACGAGCAGTACTTC. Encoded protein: CASSRDCYEQYF.

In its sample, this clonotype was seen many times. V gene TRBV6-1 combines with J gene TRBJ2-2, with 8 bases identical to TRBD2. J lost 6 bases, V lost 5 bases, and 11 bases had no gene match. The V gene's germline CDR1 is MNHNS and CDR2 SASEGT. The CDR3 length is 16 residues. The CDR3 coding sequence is TGTGCCAGCAGTTTCTCCGGGGGGGCCGGGTCCGGGGAGCTGTTTTTT. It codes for CASSFSGGAGSGELFF.

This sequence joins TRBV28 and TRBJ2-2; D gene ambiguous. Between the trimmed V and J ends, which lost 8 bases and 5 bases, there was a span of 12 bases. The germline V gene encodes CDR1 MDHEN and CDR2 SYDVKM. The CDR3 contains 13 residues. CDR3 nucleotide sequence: TGTGCCAGCCCCTCGGACGAAACCGGGGAGCTGTTTTTT. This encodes CASPSDETGELFF.

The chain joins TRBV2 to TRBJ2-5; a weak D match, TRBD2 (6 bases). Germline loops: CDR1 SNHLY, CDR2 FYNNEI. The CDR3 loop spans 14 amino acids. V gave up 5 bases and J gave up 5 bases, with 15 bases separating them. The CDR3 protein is CASSPLGSWETQYF. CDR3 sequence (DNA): TGTGCCAGCAGTCCTCTCGGGAGCTGGGAGACCCAGTACTTC. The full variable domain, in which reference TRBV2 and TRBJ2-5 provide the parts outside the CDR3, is EPEVTQTPSHQVTQMGQEVILRCVPISNHLYFYWYRQILGQKVEFLVSFYNNEISEKSEIFDDQFSVERPDGSNFTLKIRSTKLEDSAMYFCASSPLGSWETQYFGPGTRLLVL.

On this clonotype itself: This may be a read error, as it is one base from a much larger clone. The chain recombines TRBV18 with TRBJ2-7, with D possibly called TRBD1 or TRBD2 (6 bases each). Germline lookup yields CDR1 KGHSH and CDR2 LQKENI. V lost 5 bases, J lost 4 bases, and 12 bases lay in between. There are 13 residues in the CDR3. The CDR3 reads CASSAEGEYEQYF. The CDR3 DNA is TGTGCCAGCTCAGCGGAGGGGGAGTACGAGCAGTACTTC.

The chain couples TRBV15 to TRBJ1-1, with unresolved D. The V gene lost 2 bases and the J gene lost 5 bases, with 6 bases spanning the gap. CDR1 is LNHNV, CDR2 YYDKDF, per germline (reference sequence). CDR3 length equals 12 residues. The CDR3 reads CATSRLGTEAFF. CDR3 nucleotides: TGTGCCACCAGCAGACTCGGGACTGAAGCTTTCTTT.

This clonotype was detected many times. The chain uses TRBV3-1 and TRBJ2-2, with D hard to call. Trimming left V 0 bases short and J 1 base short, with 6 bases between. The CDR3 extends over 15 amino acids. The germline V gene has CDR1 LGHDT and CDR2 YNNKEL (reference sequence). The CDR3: CASSQENQNTGELFF. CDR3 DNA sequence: TGTGCCAGCAGCCAAGAGAACCAGAACACCGGGGAGCTGTTTTTT.

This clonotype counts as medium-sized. CDR3 residues: CSVSVWDRGVNEQFF. The CDR3 DNA reads as TGCAGTGTCAGTGTTTGGGACAGGGGTGTCAATGAGCAGTTCTTC. J is TRBJ2-1 and V is TRBV20-1, with 10 positions matching TRBD1. The CDR3 is 15 amino acids. Germline V CDR1 and CDR2: DFQATT, SNEGSKA (reference sequence). Trimming removed 7 bases from V and 6 bases from J; junction bases left unmatched: 12.

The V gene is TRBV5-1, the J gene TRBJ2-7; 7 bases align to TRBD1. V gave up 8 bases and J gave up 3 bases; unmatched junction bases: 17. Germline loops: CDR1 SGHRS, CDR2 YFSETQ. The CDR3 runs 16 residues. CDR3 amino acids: CARILGSGQRHYEQYF. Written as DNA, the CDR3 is TGCGCCAGAATCTTGGGGTCGGGACAGAGACACTACGAGCAGTACTTC.

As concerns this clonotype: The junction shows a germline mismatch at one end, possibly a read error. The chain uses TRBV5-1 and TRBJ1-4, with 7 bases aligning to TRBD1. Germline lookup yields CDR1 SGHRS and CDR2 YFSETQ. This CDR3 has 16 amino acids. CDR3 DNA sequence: TGCGCCAGCAGCTCCTACGGGGACAGAAATAATAAAAAACTGTTTTTT. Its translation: CASSSYGDRNNKKLFF.

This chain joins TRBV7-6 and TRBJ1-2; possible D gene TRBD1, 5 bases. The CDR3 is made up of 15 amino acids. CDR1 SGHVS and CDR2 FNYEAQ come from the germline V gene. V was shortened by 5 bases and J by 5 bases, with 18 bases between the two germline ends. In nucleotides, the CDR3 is TGTGCCAGCAGCGCTGATACCGGGACCCTATATGGCTACACCTTC. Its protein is CASSADTGTLYGYTF.

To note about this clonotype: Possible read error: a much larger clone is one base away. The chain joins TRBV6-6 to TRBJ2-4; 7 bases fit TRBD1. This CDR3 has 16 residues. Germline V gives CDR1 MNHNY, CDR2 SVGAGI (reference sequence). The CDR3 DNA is TGTGCCATCAGTTACTCCGGGACAGACGACAAAAACATTCAGTACTTC. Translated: CAISYSGTDDKNIQYF.

DNA for the CDR3: TGCAGTGCTAGAGATGCGCGGCCAGGGGGTGAGCTAGCCAAAAACATTCAGTACTTC. This sequence encodes CSARDARPGGELAKNIQYF. The V call is TRBV20-1, the J call TRBJ2-4; 7 bases are a match to TRBD1. V was pared by 0 bases and J by 0 bases, with 14 bases of the junction left unmatched. CDR3 length: 19 residues. Per the germline V gene, CDR1 is DFQATT and CDR2 is SNEGSKA (reference sequence).

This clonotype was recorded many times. The CDR3 protein is CASSRPGQTYEQYF. As DNA, the CDR3 is TGTGCCAGCTCCCGGCCGGGACAGACCTACGAGCAGTACTTC. The chain recombines TRBV18 with TRBJ2-7; 7 bases map to TRBD1. CDR3 length equals 14 residues. V lost 6 bases, J lost 2 bases, and 7 bases stayed unmatched. Germline CDR1 is KGHSH and CDR2 is LQKENI.

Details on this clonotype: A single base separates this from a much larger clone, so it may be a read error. CDR3 sequence (DNA): TGTGCCAGCAGCTCGCATGACAGGGGTGGGTACGAGCAGTACTTC. It yields the protein CASSSHDRGGYEQYF. The rearrangement links TRBV9 to TRBJ2-7; 8 positions match TRBD1. Germline loops: CDR1 SGDLS, CDR2 YYNGEE. CDR3 length: 15 amino acids. With 4 bases clipped from V and 4 bases from J, the junction kept 10 bases outside the gene matches.

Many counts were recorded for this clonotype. CDR3 nucleotide sequence: TGCGCCAGCAGTGAGTCGGTGACAGGGGGCTATGGCTACACCTTC. This gives the protein CASSESVTGGYGYTF. The chain links TRBV10-1 to TRBJ1-2; 9 bases fit TRBD1. This CDR3 contains 15 residues. V trimming: 0 bases; J trimming: 4 bases; junction bases outside the gene matches: 3. Germline V gene sequence: CDR1 WNHNN, CDR2 SYGVQD (reference sequence).

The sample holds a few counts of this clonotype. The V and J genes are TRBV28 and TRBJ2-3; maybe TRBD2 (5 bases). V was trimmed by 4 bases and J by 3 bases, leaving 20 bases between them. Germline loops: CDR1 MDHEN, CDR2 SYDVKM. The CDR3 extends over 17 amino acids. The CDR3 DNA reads TGTGCCAGCAGTTCTGGCGGGTCTCGGCGAGGAACAGATACGCAGTATTTT. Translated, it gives CASSSGGSRRGTDTQYF.

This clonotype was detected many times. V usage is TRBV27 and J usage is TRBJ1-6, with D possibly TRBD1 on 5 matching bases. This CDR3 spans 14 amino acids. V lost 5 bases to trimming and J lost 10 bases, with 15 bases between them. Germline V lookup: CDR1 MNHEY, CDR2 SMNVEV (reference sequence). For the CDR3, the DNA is TGTGCCAGCAGTCCCGGGCCCTGGGGGTCACCCCTCCACTTT. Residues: CASSPGPWGSPLHF.

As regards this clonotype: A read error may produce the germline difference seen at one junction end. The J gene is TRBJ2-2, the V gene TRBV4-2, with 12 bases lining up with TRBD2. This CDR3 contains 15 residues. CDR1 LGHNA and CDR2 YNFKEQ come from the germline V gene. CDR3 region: CASSRTSGNTGEMFF. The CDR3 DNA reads TGTGCCAGCAGTCGGACTAGCGGGAACACCGGGGAGATGTTTTTT.

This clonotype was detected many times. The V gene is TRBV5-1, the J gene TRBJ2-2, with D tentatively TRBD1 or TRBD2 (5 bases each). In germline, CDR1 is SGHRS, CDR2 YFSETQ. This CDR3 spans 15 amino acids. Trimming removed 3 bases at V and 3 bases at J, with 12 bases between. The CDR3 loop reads CASSWQGEHTGELFF. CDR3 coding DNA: TGCGCCAGCAGCTGGCAGGGAGAGCACACCGGGGAGCTGTTTTTT.

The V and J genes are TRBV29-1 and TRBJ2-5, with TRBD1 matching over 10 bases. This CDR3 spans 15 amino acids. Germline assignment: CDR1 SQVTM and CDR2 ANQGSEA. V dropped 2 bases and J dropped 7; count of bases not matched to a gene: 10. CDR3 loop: CSVEQPGTGEGTQYF. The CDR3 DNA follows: TGCAGCGTTGAACAACCCGGGACAGGGGAGGGGACCCAGTACTTC. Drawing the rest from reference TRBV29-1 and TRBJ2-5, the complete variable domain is SAVISQKPSRDICQRGTSLTIQCQVDSQVTMMFWYRQQPGQSLTLIATANQGSEATYESGFVIDKFPISRPNLTFSTLTVSNMSPEDSSIYLCSVEQPGTGEGTQYFGPGTRLLVL.

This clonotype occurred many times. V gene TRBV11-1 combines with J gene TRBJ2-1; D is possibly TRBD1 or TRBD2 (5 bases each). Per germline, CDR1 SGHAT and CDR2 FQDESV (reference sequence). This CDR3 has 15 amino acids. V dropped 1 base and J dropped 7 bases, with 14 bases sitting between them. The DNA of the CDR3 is TGTGCCAGCAGCTTAGGGCATGCAGGGAGTAATGAGCAGTTCTTC. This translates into CASSLGHAGSNEQFF.

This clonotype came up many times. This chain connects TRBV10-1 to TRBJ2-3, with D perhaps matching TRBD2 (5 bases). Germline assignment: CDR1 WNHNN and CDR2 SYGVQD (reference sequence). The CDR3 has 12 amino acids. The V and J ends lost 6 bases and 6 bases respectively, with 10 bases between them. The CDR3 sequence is CASSLDSDTQYF. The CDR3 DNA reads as TGCGCCAGCAGCTTGGACTCCGATACGCAGTATTTT.

The CDR3 reads CASIGLTYEQYF. Written as DNA, the CDR3 is TGTGCCAGCATCGGACTAACCTACGAGCAGTACTTC. This chain links TRBV2 with TRBJ2-7; TRBD2 might be the D (6 bases). CDR3 length equals 12 residues. Germline V gene sequence: CDR1 SNHLY, CDR2 FYNNEI. Trimming shortened V by 7 bases and J by 2 bases, and 9 bases separated the two germline ends.

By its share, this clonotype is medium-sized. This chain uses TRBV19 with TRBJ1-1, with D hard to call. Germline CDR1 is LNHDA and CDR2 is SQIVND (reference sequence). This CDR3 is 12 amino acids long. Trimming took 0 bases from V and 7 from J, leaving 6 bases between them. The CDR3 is CASSIDLSEAFF. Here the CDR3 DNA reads TGTGCCAGTAGTATAGATCTGAGTGAAGCTTTCTTT.

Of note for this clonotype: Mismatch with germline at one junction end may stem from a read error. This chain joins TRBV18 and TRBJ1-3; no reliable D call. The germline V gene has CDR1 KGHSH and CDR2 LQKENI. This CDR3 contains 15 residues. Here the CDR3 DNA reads TGTGCCAGCTTACCACCGTTGACGGCTGGAAACACCATATATTTT. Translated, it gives CASLPPLTAGNTIYF.